This TCR beta chain was sequenced in a study of T cell repertoires in cytomegalovirus infection. This clonotype was seen repeatedly, ten times or more. In TCRdb, the reads were re-called with MiXCR into one record per CDR3 protein. The table has 200,000 to 250,000 distinct CDR3 sequences, 5% to 8.5% seen once; the top ten hold roughly 6%. Specimen: PBMCs. The sequence was collected from a human donor in good health (CMV status not recorded). Some clones in this sample may be carry-over from other donors' samples.

CDR3 nucleotides: TGCAGCGTTGGGGCAGGGGTTTCCTACAATGAGCAGTTCTTC. Translation gives CSVGAGVSYNEQFF. The chain has TRBV29-1 and TRBJ2-1; a weak D match, TRBD1 (6 bases). Germline V gene data show CDR1 as SQVTM and CDR2 as ANQGSEA. Trimming pared 4 bases from V and 1 base from J, leaving 11 bases between. The CDR3 totals 14 residues.